The rows below give T cell receptor beta chains drawn from one sample of a study of blood T cell repertoires in COVID-19. TCRdb's table, derived via immunoSEQ multiplex PCR, lists solely in-frame clones and lacks some. The profile covers over 90,000 clones, with approximately 86% appearing a single time and 13% taken by the ten largest. Sequenced input: peripheral blood. All receptors derive from a woman aged 55-70 years in a cohort sampled during active or convalescent COVID-19. Each CDR3 is given with its conserved first and last residue. A D gene is named only where the DNA matches it firmly. For some rows the clone size is stated as once, few or many, or as a class when expanded; others skip it.

clone size: NA
D gene: NA
J gene: TRBJ1-3
V gene: TRBV2
CDR3 protein: CASSDQVSGNTIYF
CDR3 DNA: TGTGCCAGCAGTGATCAGGTATCTGGAAACACCATATATTTT

clone size: few
D gene: NA
J gene: TRBJ1-2
V gene: TRBV11-3
CDR3 protein: CASSREGREGDYGYTF
CDR3 DNA: TGTGCCAGCAGCCGTGAGGGCCGGGAGGGAGACTATGGCTACACCTTC

clone size: NA
D gene: TRBD1
J gene: TRBJ1-5
V gene: TRBV6-5
CDR3 protein: CASRRQGGNQPQHF
CDR3 DNA: TGTGCCAGCAGGCGACAGGGCGGCAATCAGCCCCAGCATTTT

clone size: NA
D gene: NA
J gene: TRBJ1-2
V gene: TRBV6-6
CDR3 protein: CASSFTGNAGYGYTF
CDR3 DNA: TGTGCCAGCAGTTTCACAGGGAATGCGGGCTATGGCTACACCTTC

clone size: few
D gene: TRBD2
J gene: TRBJ2-3
V gene: TRBV5-1
CDR3 protein: CASSLGSREGNTQYF
CDR3 DNA: TGCGCCAGCAGCTTGGGGTCGCGGGAGGGAAATACGCAGTATTTT

clone size: NA
D gene: NA
J gene: TRBJ2-1
V gene: TRBV19
CDR3 protein: CASSILGGYNEQFF
CDR3 DNA: TGTGCCAGTAGTATTCTCGGGGGTTACAATGAGCAGTTCTTC

clone size: once
D gene: NA
J gene: TRBJ2-1
V gene: TRBV29-1
CDR3 protein: CSVASSYNEQFF
CDR3 DNA: TGCAGCGTTGCCAGCTCCTACAATGAGCAGTTCTTC

clone size: NA
D gene: NA
J gene: TRBJ1-2
V gene: TRBV6-1
CDR3 protein: CASSEGLRYGYTF
CDR3 DNA: TGTGCCAGCAGTGAGGGGCTACGGTATGGCTACACCTTC

clone size: NA
D gene: NA
J gene: TRBJ1-1
V gene: TRBV2
CDR3 protein: CASSRDKNTEAFF
CDR3 DNA: TGTGCCAGCAGCCGGGACAAGAACACTGAAGCTTTCTTT

clone size: NA
D gene: TRBD2
J gene: TRBJ2-3
V gene: TRBV24-1
CDR3 protein: CATSDPGTSGSTDTQYF
CDR3 DNA: TGTGCCACCAGTGATCCAGGGACTAGCGGGAGCACAGATACGCAGTATTTT